These T cell receptor beta chains were read from a single sample in a study of T cell changes during pregnancy in multiple sclerosis. Clones were read by immunoSEQ multiplex PCR, and TCRdb kept only the in-frame ones, dropping some. The profile covers tens of thousands of clones, with approximately 90% appearing a single time and roughly 1.2% taken by the ten largest. The sequencing used CD4+ T cells from peripheral blood mononuclear cells, collected in the second trimester of pregnancy. The receptors originated from a female donor with multiple sclerosis, enrolled in a pregnancy study. The CDR3 runs from the conserved cysteine through the conserved F or W. The D gene is left open where the match is weak. Clone size is not always given. Where it is, it says once, few, many or a class for expanded clones.

v_call	j_call	d_call	clone_size	cdr3_length	cdr3_nt	cdr3_aa
TRBV28	TRBJ2-5	.	.	14	TGTGCCAGCAGTCTTGACAGTTTTCAAGAGACCCAGTACTTC	CASSLDSFQETQYF
TRBV6-1	TRBJ2-2	TRBD1	.	17	TGTGCCAGCAGTGTAGGACAGGGGCCTCTGAACACCGGGGAGCTGTTTTTT	CASSVGQGPLNTGELFF
TRBV15	TRBJ2-2	TRBD2	once	16	TGTGCCACCAGCAGAGATCCGGGAGGCCCCACCGGGGAGCTGTTTTTT	CATSRDPGGPTGELFF
TRBV10-3	TRBJ1-1	TRBD1	.	14	TGTGCCATCAGAAACACAGGGGTGGCCACTGAAGCTTTCTTT	CAIRNTGVATEAFF
TRBV11-3	TRBJ2-7	TRBD1	.	16	TGTGCCAGCAGCTTAGAGTTTCGGACAGGAACCAGCGAGCAGTACTTC	CASSLEFRTGTSEQYF
TRBV2	TRBJ2-7	.	medium-sized	13	TGTGCCAGCACAGGGCTCATGGCCTACGAGCAGTACTTC	CASTGLMAYEQYF
TRBV5-4	TRBJ2-1	.	.	15	TGTGCCAGCAGCCCCGGACACATAGGTTACAATGAGCAGTTCTTC	CASSPGHIGYNEQFF
TRBV9	TRBJ2-6	TRBD1	.	15	TGTGCCAGCAGCCCTACAGGGGCTGGGGCCAACGTCCTGACTTTC	CASSPTGAGANVLTF
TRBV5-1	TRBJ2-5	.	.	14	TGCGCCAGCAGCTTGCGAGGGTTGGGAGAGACCCAGTACTTC	CASSLRGLGETQYF
TRBV6-1	TRBJ1-5	TRBD1	.	15	TGTGCCAGCAGGACGGGACAGGGTGCTTGGCAGCCCCAGCATTTT	CASRTGQGAWQPQHF
TRBV4-1	TRBJ1-2	.	.	11	TGCGCCAGCAGCCAGTACGGTGGCTACACCTTC	CASSQYGGYTF
TRBV19	TRBJ1-2	.	.	14	TGTGCCAGTAGTTCAGGACAGCCTAACTATGGCTACACCTTC	CASSSGQPNYGYTF
TRBV5-1	TRBJ2-5	TRBD1	.	15	TGCGCCAGCAGCTTTGACCAGGGGGCGCGGAAGACCCAGTACTTC	CASSFDQGARKTQYF
TRBV25-1	TRBJ2-1	TRBD1	.	14	TGTGCCAGCAGTGAGACGCAGCTACAGGGGGGGCAGTTCTTC	CASSETQLQGGQFF
TRBV5-1	TRBJ2-5	.	few	15	TGCGCCAGCAGCTTGGCCGCCAGGTTCCAAGAGACCCAGTACTTC	CASSLAARFQETQYF
TRBV10-3	TRBJ2-7	.	.	11	TGTGCCATCAGTGCCGGGAGCGAGCAGTACTTC	CAISAGSEQYF
TRBV4-2	TRBJ1-3	.	.	17	TGTGCCAGCAGCCAAGGCGGGACGGGTGGCTCTGGAAACACCATATATTTT	CASSQGGTGGSGNTIYF
TRBV29-1	TRBJ2-7	TRBD2	.	13	TGCAGCGTTGGACTAGCGGGGTCCTACGAGCAGTACTTC	CSVGLAGSYEQYF
TRBV5-1	TRBJ2-3	.	.	13	TGCGCCAGCAGCTTGGTAGACACAGATACGCAGTATTTT	CASSLVDTDTQYF
TRBV9	TRBJ2-1	TRBD2	.	17	TGTGCCAGCAGCGTAGAGAGCGGGAGTAGCTCCTACAATGAGCAGTTCTTC	CASSVESGSSSYNEQFF
TRBV5-1	TRBJ2-3	.	.	14	TGCGCCAGCAGCTTGGGGGGGCGAACAGATACGCAGTATTTT	CASSLGGRTDTQYF
TRBV10-2	TRBJ2-7	.	.	13	TGCGCCAGCAGTGATCCAGCGTCCTACGAGCAGTACTTC	CASSDPASYEQYF
TRBV6-5	TRBJ1-5	.	.	13	TGTGCCAGCAGTTACTCGGAGTTGGGGCCCCAGCATTTT	CASSYSELGPQHF
TRBV6-5	TRBJ2-7	.	.	15	TGTGCCAGCAGTTACTCGATACAGGGAGCCTACGAGCAGTACTTC	CASSYSIQGAYEQYF
TRBV28	TRBJ2-6	.	.	15	TGTGCCAGCAGTCTCGGGGGTCCTGGGGCCAACGTCCTGACTTTC	CASSLGGPGANVLTF
TRBV27	TRBJ2-7	.	.	12	TGTGCCAGCAGTCCCTCAGGGTACGAGCAGTACTTC	CASSPSGYEQYF
TRBV28	TRBJ1-5	TRBD1	few	17	TGTGCCAGCAGTTCGGGACAGGGGGCGAAGGGCAATCAGCCCCAGCATTTT	CASSSGQGAKGNQPQHF
TRBV5-6	TRBJ2-2	TRBD1	.	16	TGTGCCAGCAGCTTGACGGGACAGGGCAGCACCGGGGAGCTGTTTTTT	CASSLTGQGSTGELFF
TRBV4-1	TRBJ1-2	TRBD1	.	16	TGCGCCAGCAGCCAAGTCTTGGGACAGAGATCCTATGGCTACACCTTC	CASSQVLGQRSYGYTF
TRBV7-2	TRBJ2-4	TRBD2	.	15	TGTGCCAGCAGCCCTAGCGGGAGTACCAAAAACATTCAGTACTTC	CASSPSGSTKNIQYF
TRBV29-1	TRBJ2-1	.	.	12	TGCAGCCACCGGGACCAGGGACTGGAGCAGTTCTTC	CSHRDQGLEQFF
TRBV2	TRBJ2-7	TRBD1	.	14	TGTGCCAGCAGTGTGGACAGGGGTTCCTACGAGCAGTACTTC	CASSVDRGSYEQYF
TRBV29-1	TRBJ2-1	TRBD2	.	13	TGCAGCGTGCGATGGGACTATTACAATGAGCAGTTCTTC	CSVRWDYYNEQFF
TRBV18	TRBJ2-7	.	.	16	TGTGCCAGCTCAGGGACCGGGACTCCCGTCAGGTACGAGCAGTACTTC	CASSGTGTPVRYEQYF
TRBV18	TRBJ2-7	TRBD1	.	14	TGTGCCAGCTCAGAACAGGGGGCTGTATACGAGCAGTACTTC	CASSEQGAVYEQYF
TRBV2	TRBJ2-5	.	.	13	TGTGCCAGCCGTGCAGTTCCCCAAGAGACCCAGTACTTC	CASRAVPQETQYF
TRBV6-4	TRBJ2-5	TRBD2	.	15	TGTGCCAGCAAAGGACTAGCGGGAGGGATAAAGACCCAGTACTTC	CASKGLAGGIKTQYF
TRBV30	TRBJ1-3	TRBD1	.	17	TGTGCCTGGAGTAGTTGGGGACAGGGAGGTTCTGGAAACACCATATATTTT	CAWSSWGQGGSGNTIYF
TRBV5-1	TRBJ2-5	.	.	16	TGCGCCAGCAGCTTGGCGGTACAACAGAAGGCGGAGACCCAGTACTTC	CASSLAVQQKAETQYF
TRBV28	TRBJ1-5	.	.	16	TGTGCCAGCAGTTTAGTACAGGGACGGGGCAATCAGCCCCAGCATTTT	CASSLVQGRGNQPQHF
TRBV2	TRBJ2-3	TRBD2	.	14	TGTGCCAGCACCGAGCGGGAGAGGGGAGATACGCAGTATTTT	CASTERERGDTQYF
TRBV7-3	TRBJ2-2	.	.	16	TGTGCCAGCAGCTCGGGACTGCTGGGCCACACCGGGGAGCTGTTTTTT	CASSSGLLGHTGELFF
TRBV7-2	TRBJ2-3	TRBD2	.	18	TGTGCCAGCAGCTCCTACCATAGGACTAGCGGGCCTACAGATACGCAGTATTTT	CASSSYHRTSGPTDTQYF
TRBV5-1	TRBJ1-2	.	.	14	TGCGCCAGCAGCTTGGAAGGCGGGGTAACGGGCTACACCTTC	CASSLEGGVTGYTF
TRBV9	TRBJ1-1	.	once	14	TGTGCCAGCAGCGTATCCTGGGGCGAGGATGAAGCTTTCTTT	CASSVSWGEDEAFF
TRBV7-2	TRBJ2-3	.	.	14	TGTGCCAGCAGCTTACTAGGAGGCGCAGATACGCAGTATTTT	CASSLLGGADTQYF
TRBV4-3	TRBJ2-3	.	.	14	TGCGCCAGCAGCCAATCCCCTAGCACAGATACGCAGTATTTT	CASSQSPSTDTQYF
TRBV6-6	TRBJ2-7	TRBD1	few	14	TGTGCCACTTCCCCCGGGACAGCGCTCCCCGAGCAGTACTTC	CATSPGTALPEQYF
TRBV11-2	TRBJ2-7	.	.	16	TGTGCCAGCAGAACAGGCGGCTTGGGGCCCAGCTACGAGCAGTACTTC	CASRTGGLGPSYEQYF
TRBV5-1	TRBJ2-1	TRBD1	.	14	TGCGCCAGCAAGCGGGACAGGGGAGTTGATGAGCAGTTCTTC	CASKRDRGVDEQFF
TRBV28	TRBJ2-1	.	.	14	TGTGCCAGCAGTTTAGGGACAAGGTACAATGAGCAGTTCTTC	CASSLGTRYNEQFF
TRBV5-1	TRBJ1-5	.	.	14	TGCGCCAGCAGCTTGGGGGGCAGGGATCAGCCCCAGCATTTT	CASSLGGRDQPQHF
TRBV7-2	TRBJ2-4	.	few	15	TGTGCCAGCAGCTTAGGCCTGACAGTAAAAAACATTCAGTACTTC	CASSLGLTVKNIQYF
TRBV28	TRBJ1-1	.	.	12	TGTGCCAGCTTTGTAGGCGGAAAAGAAGCTTTCTTT	CASFVGGKEAFF
TRBV5-1	TRBJ2-3	TRBD2	.	15	TGCGCCAGCAGCCTAAGACTAGCGGGAGGAGATACGCAGTATTTT	CASSLRLAGGDTQYF
TRBV28	TRBJ2-1	TRBD2	once	15	TGTGCCAGCAGTTTGGGGACTAGCGGGAGTAATGAGCAGTTCTTC	CASSLGTSGSNEQFF
TRBV19	TRBJ2-3	.	.	14	TGTGCCAGTAGTGTGTGGGGCTCCTCCGATACGCAGTATTTT	CASSVWGSSDTQYF
TRBV14	TRBJ2-3	TRBD2	.	12	TGTGCCAGCAGCCCGGGGGGTACGACGCAGTATTTT	CASSPGGTTQYF
TRBV27	TRBJ1-2	.	once	15	TGTGCCAGCAGTGCTACAGGATCAGCTAACTATGGCTACACCTTC	CASSATGSANYGYTF
TRBV5-1	TRBJ2-5	.	.	13	TGCGCCAGCAGCCCGGAGGTCCAAGAGACCCAGTACTTC	CASSPEVQETQYF